The rows below give T cell receptor beta chains drawn from one sample of a study of chemoradiotherapy in HPV16-positive cancers. The data were produced by immunoSEQ multiplex PCR, yet TCRdb's version contains in-frame clones alone and is incomplete. The sample holds over 8,500 clones; 74% are singletons and the top ten take around 8.6%. Sampling took place from a patient who underwent chemoradiotherapy. The origin of the receptors is a human donor with HPV-associated anogenital cancer. CDR3s leave out the opening cysteine and the closing phenylalanine or tryptophan.

ASSYWETSGSYNEQF,TRBV27
ASSGGSPGGANVLT,TRBV28
ASLAGWGDGYT,TRBV6-6
ASSLLGLGSNEQF,TRBV7-3
ASSLGTAYSNQPQH,TRBV7-8
ASSLQVLPGLANNEQF,TRBV7-8
ASSQGVEEKLF,TRBV5-4
ASSNPDRGLYNEQF,TRBV5-6
ASSSGTTAWETQY,TRBV7-7
ASIPADRAVGNQPQH,TRBV28
ASSPTGSGANVLT,TRBV7-2
ASSSTPQAQETQY,TRBV5-1
ASSSGLAGARGAV,TRBV7-8
AWSPFGLAGLELF,TRBV30
ASSDRTNYGYT,TRBV18
ASRDILRNTEAF,TRBV5-6
ASSLQAGQGFISPLH,TRBV7-2
ASSLGQGASIDTQY,TRBV27
AISDPGTGRDEQF,TRBV10-3
ASSLVRGQGFYEQY,TRBV27
ASSQGGSRGGAF,TRBV14
ASRLGPSQGYT,TRBV6-5
ASSGGHTQETQY,TRBV5-1
ASSSTTGTRDGYT,TRBV5-8
AWTLTSGRGYT,TRBV30
ASSQDAPGTSGRANEQY,TRBV4-3
ASSSTGGYGYT,TRBV27
AWSDSTGELF,TRBV30
ASSLNEDAEQY,TRBV7-3
ASSNGTPLAGNYGYT,TRBV19
ASSVGSTSGNTIY,TRBV9
ASSLESWGQGYNEQF,TRBV7-9
ASSQETGGEYNYGYT,TRBV4-3
ASSHTFGRGEKLF,TRBV5-1
ASSRAWTVYNSPLH,TRBV28
ASSEDHLANTGELF,TRBV2
ASSPRTSGHSYEQY,TRBV5-6
ASSLGPHNEQF,TRBV18
AWSARGLRFYEQY,TRBV30
ASSEQGTHYMNTEAF,TRBV6-1
ASSPRTGIDKLSGYT,TRBV7-8
SAILTDTQY,TRBV20-1
AWSPRTSGVGNTQY,TRBV30
ASSSRTSGRPPYNEQF,TRBV19
ASSSGQGVQNIQY,TRBV28
ASSLDRGDSPLH,TRBV11-2